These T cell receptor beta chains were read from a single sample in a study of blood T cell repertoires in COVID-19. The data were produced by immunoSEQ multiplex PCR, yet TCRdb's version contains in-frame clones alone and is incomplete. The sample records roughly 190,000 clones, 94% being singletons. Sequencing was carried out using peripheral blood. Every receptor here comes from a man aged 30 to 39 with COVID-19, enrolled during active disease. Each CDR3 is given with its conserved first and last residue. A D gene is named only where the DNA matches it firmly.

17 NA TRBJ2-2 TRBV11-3 TGTGCCAGCAGCACCAGCCCTCGGGGAGCGAACACCGGGGAGCTGTTTTTT CASSTSPRGANTGELFF
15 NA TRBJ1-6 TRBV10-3 TGTGCCATCAGTCCGTCGAGCTCCTATAATTCACCCCTCCACTTT CAISPSSSYNSPLHF
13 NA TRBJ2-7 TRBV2 TGTGCCAGCAGGCCACTGAGCTCCTACGAGCAGTACTTC CASRPLSSYEQYF
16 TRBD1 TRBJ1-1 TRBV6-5 TGTGCCAGCAGTTACCGTCCCGGGACAGGGGACACTGAAGCTTTCTTT CASSYRPGTGDTEAFF
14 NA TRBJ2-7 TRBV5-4 TGTGCCAGCAGCTTGCCCGGCGGGGGCCACGAGCAGTACTTC CASSLPGGGHEQYF
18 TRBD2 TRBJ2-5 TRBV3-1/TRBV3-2 TGTGCCAGCAGCCAATCAGTCGCTAGCGGGGGGCTTAGAGAGACCCAGTACTTC CASSQSVASGGLRETQYF
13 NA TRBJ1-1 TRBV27 TGTGCCAGCAGTCCCGCCACGGGATCTGAAGCTTTCTTT CASSPATGSEAFF
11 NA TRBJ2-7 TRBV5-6 TGTGCCAGCAGTACCACAGGGACGAAGTACTTC CASSTTGTKYF
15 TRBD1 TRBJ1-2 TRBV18 TGTGCCAGCTCACCCCCCGGGACAGGGCTGTATGGCTACACCTTC CASSPPGTGLYGYTF
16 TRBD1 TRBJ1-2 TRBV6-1 TGTGCCAGCAGTGATTGGGACAGACTAGATAACTATGGCTACACCTTC CASSDWDRLDNYGYTF
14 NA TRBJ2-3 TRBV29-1 TGCAGCGTTACCGGGACTTTAACCTCGGGTACGCAGTATTTT CSVTGTLTSGTQYF
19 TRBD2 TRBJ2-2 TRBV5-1 TGCGCCAGCAGCTTAGGACCACCGGGACTAAGTACGAACACCGGGGAGCTGTTTTTT CASSLGPPGLSTNTGELFF
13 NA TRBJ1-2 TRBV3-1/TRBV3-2 TGTGCCAGCAGCCAACGGACAGAACGGGGCTACACCTTC CASSQRTERGYTF
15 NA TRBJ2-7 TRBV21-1 TGTGCCAGCAGCACCTACGGGACACGAACCTACGAGCAGTACTTC CASSTYGTRTYEQYF
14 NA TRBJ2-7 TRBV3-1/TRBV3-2 TGTGCCAGCAGCCAAGCCACACAAGCCTACGAGCAGTACTTC CASSQATQAYEQYF
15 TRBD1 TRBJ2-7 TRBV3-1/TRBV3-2 TGTGCCAGCAGCCAAGAACAGGGGGCTACCTACGAGCAGTACTTC CASSQEQGATYEQYF
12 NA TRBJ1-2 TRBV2 TGTGCCAGCAGTGGAACGAGTGCTGGCTACACCTTC CASSGTSAGYTF
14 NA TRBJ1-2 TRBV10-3 TGTGCCATCAGTGAGACAGTCGTCAACTATGGCTACACCTTC CAISETVVNYGYTF
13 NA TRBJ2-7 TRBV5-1 TGCGCCAGCAGCCTAGCTTCCTCTGACGAGCAGTACTTC CASSLASSDEQYF
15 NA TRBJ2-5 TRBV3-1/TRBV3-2 TGTGCCAGCAGCCAAGTTGAGTCCATGGGGGCGACCCAGTACTTC CASSQVESMGATQYF
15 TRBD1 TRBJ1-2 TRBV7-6 TGTGCCAGCAGCCAAGGACAGGGCCCTTCGGGCGGCTACACCTTC CASSQGQGPSGGYTF
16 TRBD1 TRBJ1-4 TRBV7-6 TGTGCCAGCAGCTTACCACCCCAGGGGGCTAATGAAAAACTGTTTTTT CASSLPPQGANEKLFF
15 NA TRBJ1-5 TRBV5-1 TGCGCCAGCAGCTTTTCAGGGATTGGCAATCAGCCCCAGCATTTT CASSFSGIGNQPQHF
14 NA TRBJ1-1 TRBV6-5 TGTGCCAGCAGTCTCCGACCGGGGAACACTGAAGCTTTCTTT CASSLRPGNTEAFF
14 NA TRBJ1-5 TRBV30 TGTGCCTGGGCCCGGGGGATCGGCAATCAGCCCCAGCATTTT CAWARGIGNQPQHF